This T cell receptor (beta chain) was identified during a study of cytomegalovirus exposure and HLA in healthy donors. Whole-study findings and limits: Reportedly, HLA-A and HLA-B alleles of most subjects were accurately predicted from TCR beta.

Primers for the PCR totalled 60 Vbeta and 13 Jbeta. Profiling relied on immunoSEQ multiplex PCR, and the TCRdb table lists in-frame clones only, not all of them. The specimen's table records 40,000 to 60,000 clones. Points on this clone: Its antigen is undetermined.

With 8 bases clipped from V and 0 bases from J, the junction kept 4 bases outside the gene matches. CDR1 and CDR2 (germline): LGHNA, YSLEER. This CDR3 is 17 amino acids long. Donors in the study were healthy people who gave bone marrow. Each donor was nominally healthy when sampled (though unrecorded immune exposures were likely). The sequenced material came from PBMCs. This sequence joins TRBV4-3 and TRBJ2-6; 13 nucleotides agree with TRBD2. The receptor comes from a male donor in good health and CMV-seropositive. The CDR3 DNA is TGCGCCAGCCGTCGGACTAGCGGGGGCTCTGGGGCCAACGTCCTGACTTTC. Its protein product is CASRRTSGGSGANVLTF.